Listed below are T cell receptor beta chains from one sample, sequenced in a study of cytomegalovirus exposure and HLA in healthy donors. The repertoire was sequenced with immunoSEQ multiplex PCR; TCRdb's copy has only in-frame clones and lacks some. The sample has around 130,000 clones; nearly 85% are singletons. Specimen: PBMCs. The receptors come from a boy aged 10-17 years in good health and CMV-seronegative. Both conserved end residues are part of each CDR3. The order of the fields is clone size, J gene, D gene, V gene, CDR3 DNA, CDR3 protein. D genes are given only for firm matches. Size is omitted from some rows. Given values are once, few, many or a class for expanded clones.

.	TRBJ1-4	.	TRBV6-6	TGTGCCAGCAAACCTCCTGGGCCTAATGAAAAACTGTTTTTT	CASKPPGPNEKLFF
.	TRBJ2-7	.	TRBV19	TGTGCCAGTAGCGGCGGGTTGAGGGCTCCTCCTAGGGAGCAGTACTTC	CASSGGLRAPPREQYF
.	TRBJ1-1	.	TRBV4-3	TGCGCCAGCAGCCCAGGACAGTGGGGCACTGAAGCTTTCTTT	CASSPGQWGTEAFF
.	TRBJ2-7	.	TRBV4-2	TGTGCCAGCAGCCAAGTAAAGACGGGTGTTAACGAGCAGTACTTC	CASSQVKTGVNEQYF
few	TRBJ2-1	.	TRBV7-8	TGTGCCAGCAGTCAGACAGACTGGTTATCCTACAATGAGCAGTTCTTC	CASSQTDWLSYNEQFF
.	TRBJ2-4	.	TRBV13	TGTGCCAGCAGCTTAGGGGGAGAGTTCTTAGCCAAAAACATTCAGTACTTC	CASSLGGEFLAKNIQYF
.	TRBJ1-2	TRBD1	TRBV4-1	TGCGCCAGCAGCCAAGATGAGAGGACAGGGGGTTATACGGGCTACACCTTC	CASSQDERTGGYTGYTF
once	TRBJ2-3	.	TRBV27	TGTGCCAGCGGTTTCGGAGCGGATACGCAGTATTTT	CASGFGADTQYF
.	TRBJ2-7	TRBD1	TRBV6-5	TGTGCCAGCAGTTCCGAGACAGGGCCGATCCACGAGCAGTACTTC	CASSSETGPIHEQYF
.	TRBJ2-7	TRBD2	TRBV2	TGTGCCACCCGACTAGCGGACTCCTCCTACGAGCAGTACTTC	CATRLADSSYEQYF
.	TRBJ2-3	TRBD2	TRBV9	TGTGCCAGCAGCGTAGCGCCAGCGGGGCGCACAGATACGCAGTATTTT	CASSVAPAGRTDTQYF
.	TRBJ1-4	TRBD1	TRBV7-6	TGTGCCAGCAGCTTAGGGGACAGAGATGAAAAACTGTTTTTT	CASSLGDRDEKLFF
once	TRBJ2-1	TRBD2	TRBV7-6	TGTGCCAGCAGCCCACCCGCTAGCGGAGGCGACGAGCAGTTCTTC	CASSPPASGGDEQFF
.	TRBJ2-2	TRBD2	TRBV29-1	TGCAGCGGGGGGGGACTAGCGCTCACCGGGGAGCTGTTTTTT	CSGGGLALTGELFF
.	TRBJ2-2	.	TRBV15	TGTGCCACCAGCCCAGACAGGACCGGGGAGCTGTTTTTT	CATSPDRTGELFF
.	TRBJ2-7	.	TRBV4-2	TGTGCCAGCAGCCAAGGCGCCGGGTTATCCTACGAGCAGTACTTC	CASSQGAGLSYEQYF
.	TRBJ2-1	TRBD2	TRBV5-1	TGCGCCAGCAGCTTGGTCGGGACTAGCGGGAGGGTGAATGAGCAGTTCTTC	CASSLVGTSGRVNEQFF
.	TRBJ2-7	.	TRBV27	TGTGCCAGCAGTTTACTACACGGGAGCTACGAGCAGTACTTC	CASSLLHGSYEQYF
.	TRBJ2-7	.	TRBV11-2	TGTGCCAGCAGCTTATGGGCCCACTACGAGCAGTACTTC	CASSLWAHYEQYF
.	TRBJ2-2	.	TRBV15	TGTGCCACCAGCAGAGGAGAATTGAACACCGGGGAGCTGTTTTTT	CATSRGELNTGELFF
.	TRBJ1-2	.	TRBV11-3	TGTGCCAGCAGCTTAGGAGGGTGGGAAGATGACTATGGCTACACCTTC	CASSLGGWEDDYGYTF
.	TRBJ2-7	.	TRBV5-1	TGCGCCAGCAGCTCGACAGTAGACTACGAGCAGTACTTC	CASSSTVDYEQYF
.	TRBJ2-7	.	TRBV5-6	TGTGCCAGCAGCACCTATGGCGAGCAGTACTTC	CASSTYGEQYF
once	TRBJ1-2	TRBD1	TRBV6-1	TGTGCCAGCAGTCGACAGGGGCTCGCCTATGGCTACACCTTC	CASSRQGLAYGYTF
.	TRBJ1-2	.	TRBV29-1	TGCAGCGTTGAAGACCAGACAGACATCTATGGCTACACCTTC	CSVEDQTDIYGYTF
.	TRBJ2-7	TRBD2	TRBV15	TGTGCCACCAGCAGAAGAGGGCTAGCGGGAGGGTCCTACGAGCAGTACTTC	CATSRRGLAGGSYEQYF
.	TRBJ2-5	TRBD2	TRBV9	TGTGCCAGCAGCGTAGGGGTTGAGACTAGCGCTCAAGAGACCCAGTACTTC	CASSVGVETSAQETQYF
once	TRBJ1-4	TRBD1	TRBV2	TGTGCCAGCAGGGAGCAGGGGGCGGTGAATGAAAAACTGTTTTTT	CASREQGAVNEKLFF